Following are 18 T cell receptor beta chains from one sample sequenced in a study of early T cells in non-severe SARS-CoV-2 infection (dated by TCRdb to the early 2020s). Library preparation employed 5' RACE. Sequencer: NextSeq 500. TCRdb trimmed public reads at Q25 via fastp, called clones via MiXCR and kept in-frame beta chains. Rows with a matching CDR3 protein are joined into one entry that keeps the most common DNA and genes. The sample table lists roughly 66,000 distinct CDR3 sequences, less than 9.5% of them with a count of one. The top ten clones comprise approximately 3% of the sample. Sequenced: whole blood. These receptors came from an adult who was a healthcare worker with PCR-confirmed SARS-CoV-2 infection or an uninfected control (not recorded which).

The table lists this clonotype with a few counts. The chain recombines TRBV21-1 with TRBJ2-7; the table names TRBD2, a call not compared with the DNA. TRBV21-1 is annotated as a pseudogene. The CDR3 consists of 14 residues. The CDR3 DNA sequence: TGTGCCAGCAGCCCCCCCCGACGCGGGATGGAGCAGTACTTC. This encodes CASSPPRRGMEQYF.

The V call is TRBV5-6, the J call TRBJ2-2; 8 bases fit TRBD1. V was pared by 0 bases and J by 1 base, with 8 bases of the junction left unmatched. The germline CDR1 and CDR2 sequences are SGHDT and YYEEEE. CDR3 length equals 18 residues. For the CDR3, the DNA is TGTGCCAGCAGCTTGGCGTTTCCGGACAGGGTGAACACCGGGGAGCTGTTTTTT. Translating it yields CASSLAFPDRVNTGELFF.

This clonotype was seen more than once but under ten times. CDR3 nucleotide sequence: TGCAGCGGGCTATTGCGGGGGACCCAGTACTTC. Its translation: CSGLLRGTQYF. The chain couples TRBV29-1 to TRBJ2-5, with D possibly being TRBD2 (6 bases). This CDR3 has 11 residues. Germline loops: CDR1 SQVTM, CDR2 ANQGSEA. The V gene lost 7 bases and the J gene lost 7 bases, with 13 bases spanning the gap.

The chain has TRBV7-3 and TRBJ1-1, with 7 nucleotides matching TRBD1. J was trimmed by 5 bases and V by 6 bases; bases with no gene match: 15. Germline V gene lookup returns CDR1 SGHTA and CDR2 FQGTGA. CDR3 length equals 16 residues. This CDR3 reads CASRHTGTEPGTEAFF. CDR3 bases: TGTGCCAGCAGGCATACCGGGACAGAACCGGGGACTGAAGCTTTCTTT.

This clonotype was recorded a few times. CDR3 sequence reads: CASSLGIENQPQHF. CDR3 sequence (DNA): TGTGCCAGCAGTTTAGGCATCGAGAATCAGCCCCAGCATTTT. V is TRBV28 and J is TRBJ1-5; D gene unclear. Germline V CDR1 and CDR2: MDHEN, SYDVKM. The CDR3 is 14 amino acids. V was clipped by 2 bases and J by 4 bases, with 9 bases between them.

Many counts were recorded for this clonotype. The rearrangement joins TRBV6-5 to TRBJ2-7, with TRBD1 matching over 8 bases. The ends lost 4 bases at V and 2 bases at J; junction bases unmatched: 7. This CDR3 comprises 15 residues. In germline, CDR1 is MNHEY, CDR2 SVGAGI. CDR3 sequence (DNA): TGTGCCAGCAGTTCGAACAGGGGGATGACCTACGAGCAGTACTTC. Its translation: CASSSNRGMTYEQYF.

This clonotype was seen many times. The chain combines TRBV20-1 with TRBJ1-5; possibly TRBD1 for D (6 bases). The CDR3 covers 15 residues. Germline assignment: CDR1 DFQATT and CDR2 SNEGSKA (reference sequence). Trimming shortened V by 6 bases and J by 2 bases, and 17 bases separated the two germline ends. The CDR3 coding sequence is TGCAGTGCAAGACCCTCCGGGACACGCAATCAGCCCCAGCATTTT. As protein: CSARPSGTRNQPQHF.

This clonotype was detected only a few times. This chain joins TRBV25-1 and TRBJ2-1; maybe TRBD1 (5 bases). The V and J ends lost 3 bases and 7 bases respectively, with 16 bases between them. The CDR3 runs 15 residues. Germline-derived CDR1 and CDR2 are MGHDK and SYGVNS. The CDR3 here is CASSDGLGVPNEQFF. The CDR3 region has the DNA TGTGCCAGCAGTGATGGTCTAGGGGTCCCAAATGAGCAGTTCTTC.

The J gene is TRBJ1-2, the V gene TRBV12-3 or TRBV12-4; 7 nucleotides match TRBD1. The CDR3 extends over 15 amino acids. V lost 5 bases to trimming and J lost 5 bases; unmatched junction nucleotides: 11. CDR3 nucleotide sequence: TGTGCCAGCAGTCCGACAGGGCTCGGCTCTTATGGCTACACCTTC. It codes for CASSPTGLGSYGYTF.

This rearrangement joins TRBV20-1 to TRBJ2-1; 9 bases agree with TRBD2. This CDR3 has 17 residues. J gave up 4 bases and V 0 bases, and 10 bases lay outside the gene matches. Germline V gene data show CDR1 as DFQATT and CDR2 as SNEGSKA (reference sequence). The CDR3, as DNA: TGCAGTGCTAGAGATTGGGCGGGAGGGCCCGGATACAATGAGCAGTTCTTC. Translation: CSARDWAGGPGYNEQFF.

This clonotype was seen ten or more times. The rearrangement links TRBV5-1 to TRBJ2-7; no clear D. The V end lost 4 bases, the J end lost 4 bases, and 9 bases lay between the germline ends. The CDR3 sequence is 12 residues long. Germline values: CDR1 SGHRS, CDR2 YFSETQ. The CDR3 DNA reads TGCGCCAGCAGCACGATAGGGTACGAGCAGTACTTC. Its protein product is CASSTIGYEQYF.

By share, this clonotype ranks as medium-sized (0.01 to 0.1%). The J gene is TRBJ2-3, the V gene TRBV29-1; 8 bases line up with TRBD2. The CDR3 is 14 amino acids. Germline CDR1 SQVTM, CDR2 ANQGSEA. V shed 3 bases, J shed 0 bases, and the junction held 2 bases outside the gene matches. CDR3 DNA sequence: TGCAGCGTTGATATAGCGGGAAGCACAGATACGCAGTATTTT. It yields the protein CSVDIAGSTDTQYF.

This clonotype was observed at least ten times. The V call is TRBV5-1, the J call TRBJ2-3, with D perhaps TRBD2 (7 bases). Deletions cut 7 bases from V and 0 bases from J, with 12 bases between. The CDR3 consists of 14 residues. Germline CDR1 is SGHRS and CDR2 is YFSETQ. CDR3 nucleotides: TGCGCCAGCGTCAGGGGAGGGAGCACAGATACGCAGTATTTT. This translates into CASVRGGSTDTQYF. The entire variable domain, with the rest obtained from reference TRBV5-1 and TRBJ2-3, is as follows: KAGVTQTPRYLIKTRGQQVTLSCSPISGHRSVSWYQQTPGQGLQFLFEYFSETQRNKGNFPGRFSGRQFSNSRSEMNVSTLELGDSALYLCASVRGGSTDTQYFGPGTRLTVL.

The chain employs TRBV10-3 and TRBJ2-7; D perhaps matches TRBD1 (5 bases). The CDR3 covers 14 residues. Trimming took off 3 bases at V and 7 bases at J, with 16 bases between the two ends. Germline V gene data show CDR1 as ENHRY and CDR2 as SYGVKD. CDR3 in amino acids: CAISEQAEFKEQYF. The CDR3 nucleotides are TGTGCCATCAGTGAACAGGCCGAATTTAAGGAGCAGTACTTC.

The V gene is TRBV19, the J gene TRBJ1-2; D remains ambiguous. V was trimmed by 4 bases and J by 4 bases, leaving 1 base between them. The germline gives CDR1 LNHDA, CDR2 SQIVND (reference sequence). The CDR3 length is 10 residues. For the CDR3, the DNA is TGTGCCAGTAGTACCTATGGCTACACCTTC. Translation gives CASSTYGYTF.

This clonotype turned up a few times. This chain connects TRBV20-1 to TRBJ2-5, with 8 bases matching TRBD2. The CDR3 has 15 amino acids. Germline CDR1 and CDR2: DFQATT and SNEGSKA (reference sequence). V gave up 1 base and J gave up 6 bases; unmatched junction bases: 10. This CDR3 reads CSARGSSGGPQTQYF. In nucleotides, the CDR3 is TGCAGTGCTAGAGGTAGCAGCGGGGGACCCCAGACCCAGTACTTC.

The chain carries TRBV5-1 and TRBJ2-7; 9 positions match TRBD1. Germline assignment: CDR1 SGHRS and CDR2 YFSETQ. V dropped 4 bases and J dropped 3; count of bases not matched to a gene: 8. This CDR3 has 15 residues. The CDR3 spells CASSKDRGAYYEQYF. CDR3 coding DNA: TGCGCCAGCAGCAAGGACAGGGGCGCTTACTACGAGCAGTACTTC.

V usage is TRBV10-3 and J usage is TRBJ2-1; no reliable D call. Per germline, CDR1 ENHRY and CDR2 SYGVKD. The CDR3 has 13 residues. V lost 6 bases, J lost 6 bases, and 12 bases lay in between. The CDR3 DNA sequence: TGTGCCATCAGCCCCAGGTCGAGCAATGAGCAGTTCTTC. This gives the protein CAISPRSSNEQFF.